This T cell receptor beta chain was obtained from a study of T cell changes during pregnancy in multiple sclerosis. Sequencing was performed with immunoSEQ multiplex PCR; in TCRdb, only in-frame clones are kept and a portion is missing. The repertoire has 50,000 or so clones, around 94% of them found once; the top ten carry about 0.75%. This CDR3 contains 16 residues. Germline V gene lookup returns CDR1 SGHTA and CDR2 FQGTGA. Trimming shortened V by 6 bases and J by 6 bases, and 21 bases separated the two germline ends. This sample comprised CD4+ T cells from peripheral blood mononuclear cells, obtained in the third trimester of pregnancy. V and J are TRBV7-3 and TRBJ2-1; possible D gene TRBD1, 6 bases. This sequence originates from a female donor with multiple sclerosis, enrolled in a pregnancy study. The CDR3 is CASSLHRAGAGNEQFF. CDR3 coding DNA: TGTGCCAGCAGTCTCCACCGGGCAGGGGCTGGCAATGAGCAGTTCTTC.